A selection of T cell receptor beta chains follows, all from one sample in a study of early T cells in non-severe SARS-CoV-2 infection. TCRdb called the 5' RACE reads again in MiXCR, with one record for every CDR3 protein. The profile shows tens of thousands of distinct CDR3 sequences, 10% of them singletons. This material consisted of whole blood, taken at baseline. The receptors were sampled from an adult who was a healthcare worker with PCR-confirmed SARS-CoV-2 infection or an uninfected control (not recorded which). CDR3s include the opening cysteine and the closing phenylalanine or tryptophan. The order of the fields is clone size, V gene, CDR3 protein. Clone size appears in some rows only: once, few, many, or a class for an expanded clone.

>few|TRBV5-1
CASSLGQGGSPLHF
>many|TRBV11-3
CASSFRDRLPAEAFF
>medium-sized|TRBV20-1
CSARAARGLAETRTDTQYF
>.|TRBV6-6
CASSPPGSINTEAFF
>.|TRBV27
CASSPYDGNYGYTF
>many|TRBV27
CASTPKYDRANYGYTF
>.|TRBV6-1
CASSEGTGYGEQFF
>.|TRBV5-5
CASSPRLGTGIITEAFF
>few|TRBV5-4
CASSLVGKGTEAFF
>many|TRBV6-4
CAKPGQLNYGYTF
>.|TRBV6-4
CASSDSGDRTQYF
>many|TRBV9
CASSDGSGGNTGELFF
>many|TRBV7-3
CASSFNGRETQYF
>many|TRBV3-1
CASSQAGTGDNEKLFF
>.|TRBV2
CASTYQGQGDTQYF
>few|TRBV12-3/TRBV12-4
CASSPRTSGTYEQYF
>many|TRBV2
CASSEDDPLYQETQYF
>few|TRBV12-3/TRBV12-4
CASSGVADSYEQYF